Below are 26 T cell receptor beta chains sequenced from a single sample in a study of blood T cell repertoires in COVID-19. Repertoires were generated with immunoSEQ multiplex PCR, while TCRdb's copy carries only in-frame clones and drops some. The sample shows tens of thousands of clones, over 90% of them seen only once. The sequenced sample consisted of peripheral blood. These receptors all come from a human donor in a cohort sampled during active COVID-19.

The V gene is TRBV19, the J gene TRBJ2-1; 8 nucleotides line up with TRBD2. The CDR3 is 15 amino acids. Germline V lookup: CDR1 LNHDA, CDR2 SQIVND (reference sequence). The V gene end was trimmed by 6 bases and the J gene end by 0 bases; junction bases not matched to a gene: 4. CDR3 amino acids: CASRISGSSYNEQFF. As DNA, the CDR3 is TGTGCCAGTAGGATAAGCGGGAGCTCCTACAATGAGCAGTTCTTC.

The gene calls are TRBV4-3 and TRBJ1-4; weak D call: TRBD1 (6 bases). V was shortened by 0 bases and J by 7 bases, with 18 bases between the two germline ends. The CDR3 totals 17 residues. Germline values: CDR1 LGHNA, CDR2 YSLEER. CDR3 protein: CASSQDSIRGALEKLFF. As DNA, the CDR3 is TGCGCCAGCAGCCAAGATTCCATTCGGGGGGCGCTTGAAAAACTGTTTTTT.

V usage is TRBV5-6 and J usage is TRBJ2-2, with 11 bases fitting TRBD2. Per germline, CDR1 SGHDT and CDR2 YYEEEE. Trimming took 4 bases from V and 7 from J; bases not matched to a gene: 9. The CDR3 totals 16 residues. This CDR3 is CASSPLAGGPGGELFF. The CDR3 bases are TGTGCCAGCAGCCCCTTAGCGGGGGGGCCGGGCGGGGAGCTGTTTTTT.

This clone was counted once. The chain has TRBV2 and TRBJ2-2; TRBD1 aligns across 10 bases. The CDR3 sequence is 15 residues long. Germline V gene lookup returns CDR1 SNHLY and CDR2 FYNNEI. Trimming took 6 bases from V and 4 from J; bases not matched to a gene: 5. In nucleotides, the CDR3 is TGTGCCAGCAGGGGACAGGGGAAGTCCACCGGGGAGCTGTTTTTT. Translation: CASRGQGKSTGELFF.

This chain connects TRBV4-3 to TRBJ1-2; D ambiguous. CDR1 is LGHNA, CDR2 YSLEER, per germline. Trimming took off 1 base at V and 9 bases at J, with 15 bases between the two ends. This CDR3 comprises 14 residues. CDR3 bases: TGCGCCAGCAGCCAAGCCGATGCGGGGTCTAGCTACACCTTC. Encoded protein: CASSQADAGSSYTF.

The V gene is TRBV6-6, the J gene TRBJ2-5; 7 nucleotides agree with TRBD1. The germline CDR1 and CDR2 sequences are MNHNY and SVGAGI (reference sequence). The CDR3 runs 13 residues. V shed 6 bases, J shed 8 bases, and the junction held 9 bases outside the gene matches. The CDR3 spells CASRKGAQGTQYF. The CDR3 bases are TGTGCCAGCAGGAAGGGGGCGCAGGGTACCCAGTACTTC.

CDR3 in amino acids: CASSFRREVPSYNEQFF. The DNA of the CDR3 is TGTGCCAGCAGCTTCCGGCGGGAGGTCCCCTCCTACAATGAGCAGTTCTTC. This chain links TRBV5-4 with TRBJ2-1, with 8 positions matching TRBD2. V dropped 2 bases and J dropped 0; count of bases not matched to a gene: 7. The CDR3 runs 17 residues. The V gene's germline CDR1 is SGHNT and CDR2 YYREEE (reference sequence).

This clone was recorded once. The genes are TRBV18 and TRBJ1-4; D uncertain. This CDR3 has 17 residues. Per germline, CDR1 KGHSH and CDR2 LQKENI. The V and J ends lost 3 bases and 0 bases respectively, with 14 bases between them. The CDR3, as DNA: TGTGCCAGCTCACCCGGACTCCTGGTTGCAACTAATGAAAAACTGTTTTTT. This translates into CASSPGLLVATNEKLFF. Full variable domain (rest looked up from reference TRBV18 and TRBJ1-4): NAGVMQNPRHLVRRRGQEARLRCSPMKGHSHVYWYRQLPEEGLKFMVYLQKENIIDESGMPKERFSAEFPKEGPSILRIQQVVRGDSAAYFCASSPGLLVATNEKLFFGSGTQLSVL.

The CDR3 region is CAKRFRGQGAYGYTF. The CDR3 bases are TGTGCCAAACGATTCCGGGGGCAGGGGGCTTATGGCTACACCTTC. This chain joins TRBV9 and TRBJ1-2, with TRBD1 matching over 8 bases. The V gene end was trimmed by 9 bases and the J gene end by 5 bases; junction bases not matched to a gene: 15. The germline gives CDR1 SGDLS, CDR2 YYNGEE. This CDR3 contains 15 residues.

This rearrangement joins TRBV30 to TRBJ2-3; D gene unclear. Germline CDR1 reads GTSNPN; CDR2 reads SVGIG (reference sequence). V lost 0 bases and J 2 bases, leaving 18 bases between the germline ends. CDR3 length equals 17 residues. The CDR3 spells CAWSVLKIEDDTDTQYF. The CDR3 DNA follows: TGTGCCTGGAGTGTACTAAAGATAGAGGATGACACAGATACGCAGTATTTT.

The CDR3 DNA reads TGTGCCAGCTCCCCCAGGGAGGGTTACGAGCAGTACTTC. The encoded protein is CASSPREGYEQYF. The chain links TRBV5-4 to TRBJ2-7; 7 positions agree with TRBD2. There are 13 residues in the CDR3. The germline CDR1 and CDR2 sequences are SGHNT and YYREEE (reference sequence). The trim removed 7 bases at V and 4 bases at J, leaving 8 bases unmatched.

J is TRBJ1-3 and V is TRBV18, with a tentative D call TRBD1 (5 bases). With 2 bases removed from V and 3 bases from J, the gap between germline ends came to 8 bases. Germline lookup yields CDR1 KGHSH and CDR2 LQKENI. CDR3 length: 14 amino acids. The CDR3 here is CASSPGGVGNTIYF. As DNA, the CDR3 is TGTGCCAGCTCACCAGGAGGGGTTGGAAACACCATATATTTT.

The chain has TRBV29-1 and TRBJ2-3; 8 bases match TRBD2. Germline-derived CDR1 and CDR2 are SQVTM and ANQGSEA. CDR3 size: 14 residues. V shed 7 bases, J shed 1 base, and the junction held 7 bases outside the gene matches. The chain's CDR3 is CSAATSDRTDTQYF. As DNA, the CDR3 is TGCAGCGCGGCGACTAGCGACCGCACAGATACGCAGTATTTT.

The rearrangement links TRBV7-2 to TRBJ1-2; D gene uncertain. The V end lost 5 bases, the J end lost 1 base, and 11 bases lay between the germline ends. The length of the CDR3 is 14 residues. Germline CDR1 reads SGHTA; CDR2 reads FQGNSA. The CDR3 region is CASSPSSRNYGYTF. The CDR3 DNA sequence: TGTGCCAGCAGCCCGTCCAGTCGTAACTATGGCTACACCTTC.

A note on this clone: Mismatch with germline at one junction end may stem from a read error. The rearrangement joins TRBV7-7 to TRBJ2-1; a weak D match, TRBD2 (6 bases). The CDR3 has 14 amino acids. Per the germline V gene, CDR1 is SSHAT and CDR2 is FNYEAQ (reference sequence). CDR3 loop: CASSPRPGEDEQFF. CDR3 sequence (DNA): TGTGCTAGCAGTCCCCGGCCGGGAGAGGATGAGCAGTTCTTC.

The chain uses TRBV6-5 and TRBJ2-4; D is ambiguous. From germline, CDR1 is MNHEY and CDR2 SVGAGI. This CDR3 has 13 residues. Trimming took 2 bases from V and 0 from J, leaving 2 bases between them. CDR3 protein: CASSYQAKNIQYF. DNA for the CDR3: TGTGCCAGCAGTTACCAAGCCAAAAACATTCAGTACTTC.

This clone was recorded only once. The CDR3 reads CASSKAGHANTGELFF. The CDR3 bases are TGTGCCAGCTCCAAGGCGGGGCACGCGAACACCGGGGAGCTGTTTTTT. V gene TRBV11-3 combines with J gene TRBJ2-2, with D tentatively TRBD2 (6 bases). Trimming pared 8 bases from V and 0 bases from J, leaving 16 bases between. Germline V gene data show CDR1 as SGHNT and CDR2 as YENEEA. CDR3 size: 16 residues.

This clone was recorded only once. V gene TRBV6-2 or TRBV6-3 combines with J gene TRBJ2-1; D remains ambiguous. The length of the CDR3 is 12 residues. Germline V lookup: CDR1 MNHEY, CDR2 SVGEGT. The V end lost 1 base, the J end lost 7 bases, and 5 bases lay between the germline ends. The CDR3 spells CASSYWRNEQFF. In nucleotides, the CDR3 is TGTGCCAGCAGTTACTGGCGGAATGAGCAGTTCTTC.

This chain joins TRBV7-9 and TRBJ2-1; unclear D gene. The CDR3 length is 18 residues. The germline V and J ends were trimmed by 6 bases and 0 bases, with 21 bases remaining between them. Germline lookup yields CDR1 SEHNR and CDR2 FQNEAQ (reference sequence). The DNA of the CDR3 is TGTGCCAGCAGTCGAAACTCAGCCGGTCGCGGCTCCTACAATGAGCAGTTCTTC. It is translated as CASSRNSAGRGSYNEQFF.

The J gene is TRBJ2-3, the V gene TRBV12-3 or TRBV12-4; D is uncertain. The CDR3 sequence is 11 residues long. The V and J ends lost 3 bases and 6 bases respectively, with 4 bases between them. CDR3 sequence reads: CASSLSDTQYF. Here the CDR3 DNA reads TGTGCCAGCAGTTTGTCGGATACGCAGTATTTT.

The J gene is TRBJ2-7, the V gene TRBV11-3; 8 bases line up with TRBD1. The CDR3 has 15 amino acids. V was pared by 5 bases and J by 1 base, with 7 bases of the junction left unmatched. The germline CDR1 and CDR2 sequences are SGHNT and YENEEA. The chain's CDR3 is CASSRDRRKSYEQYV. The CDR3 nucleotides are TGTGCCAGCAGCAGGGACAGGAGGAAATCCTACGAGCAGTACGTC.

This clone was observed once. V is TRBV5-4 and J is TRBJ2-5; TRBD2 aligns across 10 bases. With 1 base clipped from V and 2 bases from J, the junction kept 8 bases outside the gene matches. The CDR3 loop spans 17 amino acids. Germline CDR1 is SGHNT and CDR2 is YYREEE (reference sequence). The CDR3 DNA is TGTGCCAGCAGCTTGCTGACCCTAGCGGGGGAGCAAGAGACCCAGTACTTC. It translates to CASSLLTLAGEQETQYF.

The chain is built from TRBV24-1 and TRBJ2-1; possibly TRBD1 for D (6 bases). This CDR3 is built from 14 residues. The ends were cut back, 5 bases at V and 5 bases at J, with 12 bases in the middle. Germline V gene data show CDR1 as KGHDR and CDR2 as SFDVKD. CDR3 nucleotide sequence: TGTGCCACCAGTGTAGGACAGAGGAACAATGAGCAGTTCTTC. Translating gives CATSVGQRNNEQFF.

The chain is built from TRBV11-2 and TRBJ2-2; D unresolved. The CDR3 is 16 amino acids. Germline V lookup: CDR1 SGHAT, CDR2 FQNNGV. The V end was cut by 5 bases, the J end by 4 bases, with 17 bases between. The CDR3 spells CASSPSTTSSTGELFF. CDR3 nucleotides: TGTGCCAGCAGCCCCTCGACAACTTCGAGCACCGGGGAGCTGTTTTTT.

The CDR3 sequence: CASSPGTGPYGYTF. The CDR3 nucleotides read TGTGCCAGCAGCCCCGGGACAGGGCCCTATGGCTACACCTTC. This rearrangement joins TRBV5-6 to TRBJ1-2, with 9 bases that match TRBD1. Losses at the gene ends were 4 bases for V and 4 bases for J; bases not matched to a gene: 5. The CDR3 is 14 amino acids. CDR1 is SGHDT, CDR2 YYEEEE, per germline. The variable domain in full, with the rest retrieved from reference TRBV5-6 and TRBJ1-2, is DAGVTQSPTHLIKTRGQQVTLRCSPKSGHDTVSWYQQALGQGPQFIFQYYEEEERQRGNFPDRFSGHQFPNYSSELNVNALLLGDSALYLCASSPGTGPYGYTFGSGTRLTVV.

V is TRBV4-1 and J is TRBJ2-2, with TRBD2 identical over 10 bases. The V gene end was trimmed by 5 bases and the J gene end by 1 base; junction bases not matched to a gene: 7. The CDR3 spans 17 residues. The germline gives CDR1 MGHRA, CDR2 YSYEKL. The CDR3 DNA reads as TGCGCCAGCAGCAGAATAGCGGGGGGCGTGAACACCGGGGAGCTGTTTTTT. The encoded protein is CASSRIAGGVNTGELFF.